A selection of T cell receptor beta chains follows, all from one sample in a study of CXCR4 blockade with PD-1 therapy in pancreatic cancer. Generated by immunoSEQ multiplex PCR, the TCRdb table keeps only in-frame clones and is missing some. The table includes about 17,000 clones, over 55% detected once. The specimen sequenced was tumor tissue. The source of these receptors is a human donor with pancreatic ductal adenocarcinoma. The CDR3 runs from the conserved cysteine through the conserved F or W. D genes are given only for firm matches. For some rows the clone size is stated as once, few or many, or as a class when expanded; others skip it.

j_call clone_size v_call d_call cdr3_nt cdr3_aa
TRBJ2-1 . TRBV11-3 . TGTGCCAGCAGCTTGCCAGGCCCCTACAATGAGCAGTTCTTC CASSLPGPYNEQFF
TRBJ1-1 . TRBV28 . TGTGCCAGCAGGCCGGGACGGACGAACACTGAAGCTTTCTTT CASRPGRTNTEAFF
TRBJ2-3 few TRBV28 . TGTGCCAGCAGTTTCCCGACAGATACGCAGTATTTT CASSFPTDTQYF
TRBJ1-5 . TRBV28 . TGTGCCAGCAGTTACAGGGCTGGAATGGGCAATCAGCCCCAGCATTTT CASSYRAGMGNQPQHF
TRBJ1-1 once TRBV6-8 . TGTGCCAGCAGTGCACCCGTCCATATGAACACTGAAGCTTTCTTT CASSAPVHMNTEAFF
TRBJ2-3 few TRBV12-5 TRBD2 TGTGCCAGTAGTTACTCGATTACCGGGACTAGCGGGAGCCGACCAGATACGCAGTATTTT CASSYSITGTSGSRPDTQYF
TRBJ2-1 . TRBV28 TRBD2 TGTGCCAGCAGTTTATATCTAGCGGGGGGGCCAAATGAGCAGTTCTTC CASSLYLAGGPNEQFF
TRBJ2-1 . TRBV9 TRBD2 TGTGCCAGCATTCCAGAGCGGGAGCCCACTGAGCAGTTCTTC CASIPEREPTEQFF
TRBJ1-1 . TRBV19 . TGTGCCAGTAGTATACCGGGCCAAAAGGGGGCTTTCTTT CASSIPGQKGAFF
TRBJ2-6 . TRBV19 . TGTGCCAGTTACAGCTCTGGGGCCAACGTCCTGACTTTC CASYSSGANVLTF
TRBJ1-2 . TRBV6-4 . TGTGCCAGCAGTGGGGGTCTTTCGTACTATGGCTACACCTTC CASSGGLSYYGYTF
TRBJ2-5 few TRBV6-8 TRBD2 TGTGCCAGCAGTTATCGACTAGCGGGAGTTTTGGAGACCCAGTACTTC CASSYRLAGVLETQYF
TRBJ1-6 once TRBV11-3 TRBD1 TGTGCCAGCAGGCGCTACGACAGGGGGCAAAATTCACCCCTCCACTTT CASRRYDRGQNSPLHF
TRBJ2-1 . TRBV28 . TGTGCCAGCGAGGGCAGGGCCTACAATGAGCAGTTCTTC CASEGRAYNEQFF
TRBJ2-3 . TRBV14 TRBD2 TGTGCCAGCAGCCCAGGACTAGCAGCAGATACGCAGTATTTT CASSPGLAADTQYF
TRBJ2-1 once TRBV19 TRBD2 TGTGCCAGTAGTGCCACCAGCGGGACGTACAATGAGCAGTTCTTC CASSATSGTYNEQFF
TRBJ1-2 . TRBV15 . TGTGCCACCAGCTATAGGAGGGAACACTATGGCTACACCTTC CATSYRREHYGYTF
TRBJ2-7 . TRBV18 TRBD2 TGTGCCAGCGTGACTAGCGGGAAGACGTCCGAGCAGTACTTC CASVTSGKTSEQYF